A selection of T cell receptor beta chains follows, all from one sample in a study of cytomegalovirus exposure and HLA in healthy donors. TCRdb's table, derived via immunoSEQ multiplex PCR, lists solely in-frame clones and lacks some. Here the sample spans 90,000 to 140,000 clones, approximately 72% being singletons. The material sequenced was PBMCs. These receptors came from a man in his thirties or forties in good health and CMV-seronegative. Both conserved end residues are trimmed from each CDR3. Size values are once, few and many counts, or a class for expanded clones, and some rows have none.

abundance,v_gene,CDR3aa
few,TRBV4-1,ASSHSDSLNTEAF
.,TRBV5-1,ASSRTGETDTQY
few,TRBV4-1,ASSQDERNQPQH
.,TRBV9,ASSARDSFTEAF
.,TRBV6-6,ASSYGGEKYEQY
few,TRBV6-5,ASSYRTSGEYEQY
.,TRBV2,ASSGDSYGYT
once,TRBV19,ASRTDLFNQPQH
few,TRBV19,ASSSLAASYNEQF
.,TRBV5-1,ASSLEGASYEQY
few,TRBV4-3,ASSQGSAPSADTQY
.,TRBV7-2,ASSLAPWRSSYEQY
few,TRBV5-4,ASAPAGGISPGELF
.,TRBV6-5,ASSYLRDAGNTIY
.,TRBV9,ASSVEAGRPQETQY
few,TRBV6-5,ASSFTGTGDNEQF
few,TRBV5-1,ASSAGTSGSEQF
.,TRBV29-1,SVTPQGENYGYT
.,TRBV28,ASSLSEYGYT
few,TRBV18,ASSQGMNTEAF